Listed here are 25 T cell receptor beta chains from one sample, sequenced in a study of blood T cell repertoires in COVID-19. Only in-frame clones appear in the TCRdb table, and some are missing; sequencing was by immunoSEQ multiplex PCR. The sample has around 100,000 clones, about 88% seen once. Material: peripheral blood. Receptors originate from a woman in her sixties or seventies with acute or convalescent COVID-19.

This sequence joins TRBV5-1 and TRBJ2-7, with 10 bases that match TRBD1. This CDR3 has 16 residues. V shed 4 bases and J 5 bases; nucleotides not matched to a gene: 12. Germline CDR1 is SGHRS and CDR2 is YFSETQ. CDR3 bases: TGCGCCAGCAGCCCCCGTTATGGACAGGGGGTCCACGAGCAGTACTTC. Translating it yields CASSPRYGQGVHEQYF. Together with reference TRBV5-1 and TRBJ2-7, the CDR3 gives the full variable domain: KAGVTQTPRYLIKTRGQQVTLSCSPISGHRSVSWYQQTPGQGLQFLFEYFSETQRNKGNFPGRFSGRQFSNSRSEMNVSTLELGDSALYLCASSPRYGQGVHEQYFGPGTRLTVT.

V and J are TRBV6-6 and TRBJ2-6; a weak D match, TRBD1 (6 bases). V was clipped by 6 bases and J by 0 bases, with 12 bases between them. The CDR3 sequence is 16 residues long. From germline, CDR1 is MNHNY and CDR2 SVGAGI (reference sequence). This CDR3 is CASSRGQLSGANVLTF. The CDR3 DNA sequence: TGTGCCAGCAGCCGCGGACAGCTCTCTGGGGCCAACGTCCTGACTTTC.

This clone appeared once. V gene TRBV19 combines with J gene TRBJ1-5; D remains unclear. V was pared by 6 bases and J by 1 base, with 13 bases between. Germline lookup yields CDR1 LNHDA and CDR2 SQIVND (reference sequence). The CDR3 is made up of 15 amino acids. The CDR3 sequence is CASRTREGSNQPQHF. The CDR3 nucleotides are TGTGCCAGTAGGACCCGGGAAGGGAGCAATCAGCCCCAGCATTTT.

V gene TRBV29-1 combines with J gene TRBJ2-1, with TRBD1 identical over 9 bases. Looked up from germline, CDR1 is SQVTM and CDR2 is ANQGSEA. The CDR3 contains 13 residues. Trimming cost V 5 bases and J 9 bases; bases outside gene matches: 8. The CDR3 DNA is TGCAGCGTTCTGGACAGGGGATTTTCTGAGCAGTTCTTC. Residues: CSVLDRGFSEQFF.

This chain links TRBV11-3 with TRBJ2-6; perhaps TRBD1 as D (5 bases). The CDR3 covers 16 residues. Trimming took off 2 bases at V and 3 bases at J, with 11 bases between the two ends. Germline values: CDR1 SGHNT, CDR2 YENEEA. DNA for the CDR3: TGTGCCAGCAGCTTACGAGTAGGGGATGGGGCCAACGTCCTGACTTTC. Its translation: CASSLRVGDGANVLTF. The variable domain in full, completed from reference TRBV11-3 and TRBJ2-6, reads EAGVVQSPRYKIIEKKQPVAFWCNPISGHNTLYWYLQNLGQGPELLIRYENEEAVDDSQLPKDRFSAERLKGVDSTLKIQPAELGDSAVYLCASSLRVGDGANVLTFGAGSRLTVL.

V usage is TRBV6-6 and J usage is TRBJ1-5; the D is unclear. The germline V and J ends were trimmed by 2 bases and 1 base, with 6 bases remaining between them. CDR1 is MNHNY, CDR2 SVGAGI, per germline (reference sequence). CDR3 length equals 14 residues. CDR3 DNA sequence: TGTGCCAGCAGTTACGGCAGAAGCAATCAGCCCCAGCATTTT. It is translated as CASSYGRSNQPQHF.

In DNA, the CDR3 is TGCGCCAGCAGTCAATGGGACAGGAGGAACACCGGGGAGCTGTTTTTT. As protein: CASSQWDRRNTGELFF. The gene calls are TRBV23-1 and TRBJ2-2; TRBD1 agrees at 8 bases. TRBV23-1 is flagged as an ORF with uncertain function. The CDR3 has 16 residues. V shed 1 base, J shed 1 base, and the junction held 2 bases outside the gene matches.

The chain carries TRBV7-9 and TRBJ2-7, with 11 nucleotides matching TRBD1. CDR3 length: 16 amino acids. The germline V gene has CDR1 SEHNR and CDR2 FQNEAQ (reference sequence). J gave up 0 bases and V 1 base, and 2 bases lay outside the gene matches. CDR3 in amino acids: CASSLGGTGGSYEQYF. DNA for the CDR3: TGTGCCAGCAGCTTAGGGGGGACAGGGGGCTCCTACGAGCAGTACTTC.

The chain has TRBV19 and TRBJ1-6; D is ambiguous. From germline, CDR1 is LNHDA and CDR2 SQIVND (reference sequence). The CDR3 consists of 14 residues. V lost 6 bases and J 10 bases, leaving 16 bases between the germline ends. The CDR3 reads CASSGGFYESPLHF. DNA of the CDR3: TGTGCCAGTAGCGGCGGGTTTTACGAATCACCCCTCCACTTT.

This rearrangement joins TRBV10-3 to TRBJ2-7; 12 bases map to TRBD1. The CDR3 extends over 14 amino acids. CDR1 and CDR2 from the germline V gene are ENHRY and SYGVKD. The trim removed 6 bases at V and 5 bases at J, leaving 5 bases unmatched. The CDR3 is CAIRTGTGGNEQYF. CDR3 nucleotides: TGTGCCATCAGAACCGGGACAGGGGGCAACGAGCAGTACTTC.

The chain is built from TRBV6-6 and TRBJ1-1, with 7 bases lining up with TRBD1. This CDR3 region has 13 residues. V was pared by 2 bases and J by 3 bases, with 0 bases of the junction left unmatched. In germline, CDR1 is MNHNY, CDR2 SVGAGI (reference sequence). CDR3 DNA: TGTGCCAGCAGTTACGGACAGGACACTGAAGCTTTCTTT. It is translated as CASSYGQDTEAFF.

The rearrangement joins TRBV2 to TRBJ2-2; D may be TRBD1 (6 bases). CDR1 is SNHLY, CDR2 FYNNEI, per germline. With 6 bases removed from V and 4 bases from J, the gap between germline ends came to 12 bases. The CDR3 is made up of 14 amino acids. CDR3 bases: TGTGCCAGCAGAAGTGACAGGCTCACCGGGGAGCTGTTTTTT. It yields the protein CASRSDRLTGELFF.

This chain connects TRBV7-2 to TRBJ2-4; D uncertain. The CDR3 runs to 12 residues. Trimming took 5 bases from V and 10 from J, leaving 12 bases between them. Germline CDR1 and CDR2: SGHTA and FQGNSA. In DNA, the CDR3 is TGTGCCAGCAGCCCCCCAGCAGGTATTCAGTACTTC. This encodes CASSPPAGIQYF.

V usage is TRBV7-2 and J usage is TRBJ2-3; D possibly corresponds to TRBD2 (6 bases). The CDR3 runs 16 residues. CDR1 and CDR2 (germline): SGHTA, FQGNSA. Trimming left V 6 bases short and J 0 bases short, with 16 bases between. The CDR3 nucleotides are TGTGCCAGCAGTTTAACCCGGGACTCCAGCACAGATACGCAGTATTTT. Protein sequence: CASSLTRDSSTDTQYF.

The chain couples TRBV3-1 (or the pseudogene TRBV3-2) to TRBJ2-2, with 9 bases matching TRBD2. This CDR3 is built from 17 residues. The V gene's germline CDR1 is LGHDT and CDR2 YNNKEL (reference sequence). The V segment lost 3 bases and the J segment 5 bases; nucleotides outside the gene matches: 10. DNA of the CDR3: TGTGCCAGCAGCCATCGGCGGGGGGGCGTTGGGACCGGGGAGCTGTTTTTT. Translation: CASSHRRGGVGTGELFF.

The J gene is TRBJ1-3, the V gene TRBV5-4; maybe TRBD1 (6 bases). CDR1 and CDR2 (germline): SGHNT, YYREEE (reference sequence). Trimming took 0 bases from V and 2 from J, leaving 6 bases between them. CDR3 length equals 14 residues. CDR3: CASSLDRAGNTIYF. The CDR3 DNA reads as TGTGCCAGCAGCTTGGACAGGGCTGGAAACACCATATATTTT.

This chain uses TRBV6-5 with TRBJ1-4, with D possibly TRBD1 on 5 matching bases. The germline CDR1 and CDR2 sequences are MNHEY and SVGAGI. The V end lost 7 bases, the J end lost 0 bases, and 12 bases lay between the germline ends. CDR3 length: 15 amino acids. CDR3 sequence (DNA): TGTGCCAGCACCCTCGGACAATCAACTAATGAAAAACTGTTTTTT. Amino acid sequence: CASTLGQSTNEKLFF.

The chain couples TRBV5-5 to TRBJ2-5, with TRBD2 matching over 7 bases. J was trimmed by 5 bases and V by 3 bases; bases with no gene match: 10. The CDR3 extends over 15 amino acids. Germline CDR1 and CDR2: SGHKS and YYEKEE (reference sequence). The CDR3 reads CASSSGTNVVETQYF. CDR3 sequence (DNA): TGTGCCAGCAGCTCCGGGACTAACGTGGTGGAGACCCAGTACTTC.

This clone was seen only once. The CDR3 region has the DNA TGTGCCACCAGTGAAGGGACAGGCTATGGCTACACCTTC. Translation: CATSEGTGYGYTF. The chain uses TRBV24-1 and TRBJ1-2; TRBD1 agrees at 8 bases. Germline-derived CDR1 and CDR2 are KGHDR and SFDVKD. The V and J ends lost 4 bases and 4 bases, in that order; junction bases with no gene match: 1. CDR3 size: 13 residues.

The chain employs TRBV30 and TRBJ1-3, with 10 nucleotides matching TRBD1. V lost 5 bases and J lost 5; bases outside the gene matches: 12. The CDR3 length is 16 residues. Germline-derived CDR1 and CDR2 are GTSNPN and SVGIG (reference sequence). The CDR3 is CAWPANWGQGRNTIYF. For the CDR3, the DNA is TGTGCCTGGCCCGCGAATTGGGGACAGGGGAGAAACACCATATATTTT. Combining the CDR3 with reference TRBV30 and TRBJ1-3 gives the whole variable domain SQTIHQWPATLVQPVGSPLSLECTVEGTSNPNLYWYRQAAGRGLQLLFYSVGIGQISSEVPQNLSASRPQDRQFILSSKKLLLSDSGFYLCAWPANWGQGRNTIYFGEGSWLTVV.

The chain uses TRBV25-1 and TRBJ1-6, with 7 nucleotides matching TRBD1. Germline V gene lookup returns CDR1 MGHDK and CDR2 SYGVNS. The CDR3 extends over 11 amino acids. The V gene end was trimmed by 4 bases and the J gene end by 13 bases; junction bases not matched to a gene: 1. CDR3 DNA: TGTGCCAGCAGTGCAGGGGGGCCCCTCCACTTT. It yields the protein CASSAGGPLHF.

This clone has only one observation. The chain joins TRBV7-9 to TRBJ1-1; D gene unclear. Trimming removed 1 base at V and 5 bases at J, with 11 bases between. This CDR3 has 14 residues. Germline values: CDR1 SEHNR, CDR2 FQNEAQ (reference sequence). The CDR3 coding sequence is TGTGCCAGCAGCTTAGAATTGGGAGTGACTGAAGCTTTCTTT. As protein: CASSLELGVTEAFF.

V is TRBV7-2 and J is TRBJ2-3; tentatively, D is TRBD2 (6 bases). Germline V gives CDR1 SGHTA, CDR2 FQGNSA. With 3 bases removed from V and 4 bases from J, the gap between germline ends came to 8 bases. The CDR3 consists of 13 residues. DNA of the CDR3: TGTGCCAGCAGCTTGGGGGGTCCAGATACGCAGTATTTT. As protein: CASSLGGPDTQYF.

The table lists this clone with a few counts. Here the CDR3 DNA reads TGTGCCAGCAGCCCAGAACACTCGGGCTCCTATAATTCACCCCTCCACTTT. Translation: CASSPEHSGSYNSPLHF. The rearrangement links TRBV11-2 to TRBJ1-6, with no clear D. Trimming removed 5 bases from V and 0 bases from J, with 14 bases in between. The germline CDR1 and CDR2 sequences are SGHAT and FQNNGV. The CDR3 sequence is 17 residues long.

CDR3 in amino acids: CAWSVLSSAFF. CDR3 DNA sequence: TGTGCCTGGAGTGTACTCTCGAGTGCTTTCTTT. This chain links TRBV30 with TRBJ1-1; D gene ambiguous. The CDR3 has 11 residues. Trimming removed 0 bases at V and 11 bases at J, with 10 bases between. The germline V gene encodes CDR1 GTSNPN and CDR2 SVGIG (reference sequence).